The table lists the clone carrying this TCR beta chain with a few counts. Its cognate antigen is unknown. These data originate in a study of T-cell memory formation after mild COVID-19. At the level of the study: Across donors, TCR clusters were largely donor specific. Study-level points and caveats: A subset of responding clones appeared in pre-infection memory, suggesting cross-reactive memory joined. Contracting clones from day 15 to 85 had balanced CD4/CD8; later expanders favoured CD4+.

Constant-segment primers and 5'RACE yielded cDNA libraries for TCR alpha and TCR beta, each carrying sample barcodes and UMIs. TCRdb reanalysed the 5' RACE reads using MiXCR and keeps one entry per CDR3 protein. There are about 320,000 distinct CDR3 sequences in the sample; 14% occur only once, and approximately 22% lies in the top ten. The sequenced sample consisted of PBMCs or a T cell subset sorted from them (not recorded which). The sequence came from a man aged 18 to 30 who had mild COVID-19 (a few samples of this study predate the infection). Cell type and time point are not known.

CDR3 sequence (DNA): TGTGCCAGCAGCTCAACAGCGATGAACACTGAAGCTTTCTTT. Protein sequence: CASSSTAMNTEAFF. This chain connects TRBV12-3 or TRBV12-4 to TRBJ1-1; D gene unclear. The CDR3 is 14 residues long. V shed 6 bases and J shed 0 bases, with 11 bases lying between them.